The rows below give T cell receptor beta chains drawn from one sample of a study of blood T cell repertoires in COVID-19. Libraries were prepared by immunoSEQ multiplex PCR; TCRdb keeps only in-frame clonotypes and omits some of them. The sample lists approximately 170,000 clones; 70% to 80% were seen once. Sequenced sample: PBMCs or T cells enriched from blood (not recorded which). These receptors were obtained from a woman in her 70s in a cohort exposed to, infected with or recovered from COVID-19 (not recorded which). CDR3s leave out the opening cysteine and the closing phenylalanine or tryptophan.

j_call v_call cdr3_aa
TRBJ1-5 TRBV6-5 ASSYSRGIQPQH
TRBJ2-3 TRBV5-1 ASSLGTGGSGTDTQY
TRBJ1-2 TRBV28 ASSPGDGYYGYT
TRBJ2-2 TRBV19 ASMREGGTGELF
TRBJ2-3 TRBV5-1 ASSAGLAASTDTQY
TRBJ2-1 TRBV21-1 ASSKASYNEQF
TRBJ1-1 TRBV24-1 ATSQGGTEAF
TRBJ1-3 TRBV4-1 ASSQDGQGRNTIY
TRBJ1-2 TRBV6-5 ASSRDSTNYGYT
TRBJ2-2 TRBV5-5 ASSDDSNTGELF
TRBJ2-3 TRBV6-6 ASSSGSTTDTQY
TRBJ2-3 TRBV7-2 ASSLVGGLAGGPDTQY
TRBJ2-5 TRBV19 ASSKSLAGETQY
TRBJ1-3 TRBV7-9 ASSSSGAGNTIY
TRBJ1-4 TRBV28 ASTPFERGLGEKLF
TRBJ1-3 TRBV5-1 ASSSLQPSGNTIY
TRBJ2-7 TRBV7-9 ASSLDRSEQY
TRBJ2-7 TRBV19 ASSSWDSARSYEQY
TRBJ1-5 TRBV7-2 ASSLDSRNQPQH
TRBJ1-5 TRBV18 ASSPNDPGQGGQPQH
TRBJ1-1 TRBV20-1 SASSAWDRGTQAF
TRBJ2-2 TRBV5-5 ASSLLRDTGELF
TRBJ2-1 TRBV7-2 ASNGGRAFGEQF
TRBJ1-1 TRBV6-1 ASSELQTEAF
TRBJ2-1 TRBV11-3 ASGKGGNEQF
TRBJ2-6 TRBV3-1/TRBV3-2 ASTRTGSTGANVLT
TRBJ2-1 TRBV28 ASSGRGRGEQF
TRBJ1-5 TRBV27 ASSLHSQGYDQPQH
TRBJ2-5 TRBV7-2 ASSFHTGIETQY
TRBJ2-1 TRBV11-2 ASSTGQGNNEQF
TRBJ1-2 TRBV4-1 ASSQDRGRGGYT
TRBJ2-1 TRBV25-1 ASSEQSRSYNEQF
TRBJ1-1 TRBV11-1 ASKDLAADENTEAF
TRBJ1-1 TRBV5-4 ASRDRAVNTEAF
TRBJ2-1 TRBV3-1/TRBV3-2 ASSQEQSEQF
TRBJ2-5 TRBV7-6 ASSPRGGAGETQY
TRBJ1-4 TRBV12-3/TRBV12-4 ASSQGSGKKLF
TRBJ1-4 TRBV18 ASSPGLLNEKLF
TRBJ2-2 TRBV5-1 ASTPRGVNTGELF
TRBJ1-5 TRBV2 ASSGGNQPQH
TRBJ1-6 TRBV5-4 ASSLELLNSPLH
TRBJ2-1 TRBV18 ASSPGGGTSYNEQF
TRBJ2-3 TRBV5-1 ASSPGGTDSTDTQY
TRBJ2-5 TRBV7-9 ASSLSGGRETQY
TRBJ2-3 TRBV4-1 ASSPNRVEGGQGIADTQY